This T cell receptor (beta chain) appears in the sequencing data of a study of human T cells and chemical hapten exposure. Turning to the study itself: Skin of the upper inner arm, around 2 cm by around 2 cm, received 2% DPC for sensitization. TCR yield per sample varied, mainly due to pooled library volumes.

The time point here: pre-sensitization, week 0. The treatment here: therapeutic diphenylcyclopropenone sensitization with weekly scalp DPC. The CDR3 extends over 18 amino acids. V gave up 3 bases and J gave up 4 bases, with 24 bases separating them. Germline CDR1 reads LNHDA; CDR2 reads SQIVND (reference sequence). During construction of the library, unique molecular identifiers were attached to individual cDNA molecules for quantitative, reproducible TCR counting. TCRdb recomputed calls from the RACE reads with MiXCR, one row per CDR3 protein. The data hold approximately 180,000 distinct CDR3 sequences, with more than 25% observed a single time.

The chain has TRBV19 and TRBJ1-2; no definite D call. The clonotype originates from a woman aged 25-40 years with alopecia areata. Some clones in this sample may be carry-over from other donors' samples. The input for sequencing was whole blood, taken in connection with sensitization to the hapten diphenylcyclopropenone (DPC). The CDR3 is CASSIIGFAAGSTYGYTF. In DNA form, the CDR3 reads TGTGCCAGTAGTATTATAGGGTTCGCGGCAGGATCAACCTATGGCTACACCTTC.